Listed here is a single T cell receptor beta chain. It has no known antigen specificity. Base qualities are missing; no much larger clone stands one base away. The CDR3 numbers 15 residues from cysteine through phenylalanine. The kept DNA is CDR3 alone, 45 bases in frame from the first base. V is trimmed back by 1 base and J by 8 bases, and the junction contains 8 bases that no gene match accounts for. Reading the germline V gene gives CDR1 MGHRA and CDR2 YSYEKL. Peripheral blood CD8+ and CD4+ T cells from healthy donors, Susac syndrome patients and multiple sclerosis patients were profiled using high-throughput TCR beta sequencing. The multiple sclerosis controls were treatment-naive patients whose relapsing-remitting disease, either stable or active, fulfilled the revised McDonald criteria. Bulk CD8+ and CD4+ T cells were purified by magnetic negative isolation, whereas CD8+ TEMRA cells were enriched by FACS. Blood was drawn into EDTA tubes, processed within 24 hours, and PBMCs were isolated by density gradient centrifugation. PBMCs intended for TCR sequencing were cryopreserved in liquid nitrogen and thawed later in a water bath at 37 degrees C. The sorted or isolated CD4+, CD8+ and CD8+ TEMRA cells had a purity of 90% or higher.

RNA was extracted using the RNeasy kit, and roughly 0.45 to 1 microgram was reverse transcribed with random hexamers. TCR beta CDR3 regions were amplified with the immunoSEQ multiplex PCR assay covering 54 Vbeta and 13 Jbeta segments. PCR amplification bias was corrected by using a synthetic template baseline for primer optimization and computational correction. Under the source paper's analysis protocol: Reads were annotated to V, D and J genes per IMGT and analyzed with immunoSEQ Analyzer, keeping only productive sequences. To calculate clonality, Shannon entropy was normalized by log2 of the number of productive unique sequences and then subtracted from one. For each patient and control, public and private clones were evaluated among the 100 most prevalent clones. Clones were defined as Susac-specific when absent from the healthy and MS cohorts, from over a thousand published viral clones and from other ImmuneACCESS disease sequences. Using fastp trimming at Q25 and MiXCR clonotype assembly, TCRdb reanalyzed the public sequencing data and kept in-frame beta chains. Identical CDR3 protein sequences are pooled into one entry, listed with their most common genes and DNA. For this entry, the V and J calls and clone size follow TCRdb and not the study's own pipeline. The sample table holds 400,000 to 550,000 distinct CDR3 sequences, of which around 83% were seen once. Together, the top ten hold 0.09% to 0.15% of the sample.

This entry comes from a study of CD8 T cells in Susac syndrome (dated by TCRdb to between 2019 and 2020). Study-level background: Repertoire sequencing was used to test whether CD8+ T cell activation and differentiation in Susac syndrome was antigen driven. CD8+ T cell repertoire clonality was compared between over 9 healthy donors, roughly 14 Susac syndrome patients and 15 multiple sclerosis patients. Study-wide conclusions, independent of this receptor: The number of individuals in the TCR sequencing and HLA analysis was recognized as being relatively small.

The sequence is built from TRBV4-1 and TRBJ2-1; 7 bases in the middle match TRBD1. This receptor was identified in a human donor with multiple sclerosis. Specimen: CD8+ T cells from PBMCs. The DNA is TGCGCCAGCAGCCAAGTGGAATCAGGGGGAGATGAGCAGTTCTTC. This codes for CASSQVESGGDEQFF.